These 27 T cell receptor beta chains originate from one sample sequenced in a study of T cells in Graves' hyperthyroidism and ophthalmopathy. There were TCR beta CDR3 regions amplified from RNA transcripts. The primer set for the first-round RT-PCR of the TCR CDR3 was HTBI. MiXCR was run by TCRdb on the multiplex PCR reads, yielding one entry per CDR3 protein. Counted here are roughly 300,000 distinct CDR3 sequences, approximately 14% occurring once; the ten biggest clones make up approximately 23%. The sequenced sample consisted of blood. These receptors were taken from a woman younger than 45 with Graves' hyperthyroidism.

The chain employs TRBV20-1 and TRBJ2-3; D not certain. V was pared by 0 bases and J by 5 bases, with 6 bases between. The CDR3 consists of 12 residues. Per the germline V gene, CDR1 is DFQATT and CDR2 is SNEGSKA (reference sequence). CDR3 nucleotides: TGCAGTGCTAGAGATCCAATAGATACGCAGTATTTT. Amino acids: CSARDPIDTQYF.

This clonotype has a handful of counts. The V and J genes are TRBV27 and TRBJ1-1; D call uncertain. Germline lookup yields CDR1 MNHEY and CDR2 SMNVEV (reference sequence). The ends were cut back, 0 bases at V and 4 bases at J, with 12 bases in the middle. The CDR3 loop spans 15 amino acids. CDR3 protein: CASSLSRIFRTEAFF. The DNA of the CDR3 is TGTGCCAGCAGTTTATCGAGAATTTTCCGCACTGAAGCTTTCTTT.

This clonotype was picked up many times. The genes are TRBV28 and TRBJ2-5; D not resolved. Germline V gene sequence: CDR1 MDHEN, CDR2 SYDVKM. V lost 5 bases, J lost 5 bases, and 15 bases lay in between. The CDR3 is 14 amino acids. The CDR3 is CASSLGLPSETQYF. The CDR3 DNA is TGTGCCAGCAGTCTCGGGCTCCCCTCGGAGACCCAGTACTTC. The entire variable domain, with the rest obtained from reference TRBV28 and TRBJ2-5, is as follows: DVKVTQSSRYLVKRTGEKVFLECVQDMDHENMFWYRQDPGLGLRLIYFSYDVKMKEKGDIPEGYSVSREKKERFSLILESASTNQTSMYLCASSLGLPSETQYFGPGTRLLVL.

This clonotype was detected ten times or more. The DNA for the CDR3 is TGTGCCAGCAGCTTAGTGGGCGGGAGGACCGAGCAGTACTTC. Its translation: CASSLVGGRTEQYF. V usage is TRBV13 and J usage is TRBJ2-7; 8 nucleotides line up with TRBD2. From germline, CDR1 is PRHDT and CDR2 FYEKMQ (reference sequence). V lost 1 base to trimming and J lost 6 bases; unmatched junction nucleotides: 5. The CDR3 contains 14 residues.

CDR3 amino acids: CASSLGVGVVETQYF. Written as DNA, the CDR3 is TGTGCCAGCAGCCTGGGCGTGGGCGTCGTGGAGACCCAGTACTTC. This rearrangement joins TRBV3-1 to TRBJ2-5; D gene unclear. Trimming cost V 4 bases and J 5 bases, with 17 bases left between them. The CDR3 has 15 residues. Germline V CDR1 and CDR2: LGHDT, YNNKEL (reference sequence).

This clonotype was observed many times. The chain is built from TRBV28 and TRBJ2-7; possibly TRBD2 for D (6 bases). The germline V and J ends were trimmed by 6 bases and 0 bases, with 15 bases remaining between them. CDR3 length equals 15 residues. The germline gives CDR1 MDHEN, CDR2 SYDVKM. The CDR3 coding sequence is TGTGCCAGCAGCTCACCCCTGGGGGGCTCCTACGAGCAGTACTTC. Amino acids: CASSSPLGGSYEQYF.

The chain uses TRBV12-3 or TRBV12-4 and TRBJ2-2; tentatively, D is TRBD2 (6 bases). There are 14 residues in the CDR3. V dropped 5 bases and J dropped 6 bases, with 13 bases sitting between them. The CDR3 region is CASSLILASGELFF. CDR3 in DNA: TGTGCCAGCAGTCTCATACTAGCTTCCGGGGAGCTGTTTTTT.

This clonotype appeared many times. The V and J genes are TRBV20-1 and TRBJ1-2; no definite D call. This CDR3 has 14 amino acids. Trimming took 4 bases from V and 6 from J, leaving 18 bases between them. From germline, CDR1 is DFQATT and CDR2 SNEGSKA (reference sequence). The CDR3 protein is CSATPPTVGHGYTF. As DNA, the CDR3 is TGCAGTGCTACTCCGCCAACGGTCGGACATGGCTACACCTTC.

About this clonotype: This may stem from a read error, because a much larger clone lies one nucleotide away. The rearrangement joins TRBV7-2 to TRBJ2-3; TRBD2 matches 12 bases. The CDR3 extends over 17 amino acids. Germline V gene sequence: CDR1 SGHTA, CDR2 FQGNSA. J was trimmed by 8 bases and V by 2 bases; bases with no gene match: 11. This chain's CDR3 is CASSLRRLAGGIGTQYF. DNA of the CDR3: TGTGCCAGCAGCTTAAGACGGCTAGCGGGAGGGATAGGTACGCAGTATTTT.

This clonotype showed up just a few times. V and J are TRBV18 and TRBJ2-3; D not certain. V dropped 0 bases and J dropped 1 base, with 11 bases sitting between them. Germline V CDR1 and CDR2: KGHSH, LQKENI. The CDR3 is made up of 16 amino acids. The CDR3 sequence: CASSPPSRLGTDTQYF. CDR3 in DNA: TGTGCCAGCTCACCACCGTCCCGTCTGGGCACAGATACGCAGTATTTT.

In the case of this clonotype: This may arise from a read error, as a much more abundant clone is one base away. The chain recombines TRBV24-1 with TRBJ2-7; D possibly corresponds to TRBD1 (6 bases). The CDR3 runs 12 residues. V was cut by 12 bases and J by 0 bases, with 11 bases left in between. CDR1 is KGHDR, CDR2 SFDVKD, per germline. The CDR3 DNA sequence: TGTGCCGCCGGGGACAACTCCTACGAGCAGTACTTC. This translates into CAAGDNSYEQYF.

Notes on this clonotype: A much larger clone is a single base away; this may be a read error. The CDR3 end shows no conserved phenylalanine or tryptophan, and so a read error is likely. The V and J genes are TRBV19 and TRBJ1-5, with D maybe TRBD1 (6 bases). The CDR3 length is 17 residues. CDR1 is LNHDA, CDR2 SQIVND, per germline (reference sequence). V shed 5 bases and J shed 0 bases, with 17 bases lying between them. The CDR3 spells CASSGRPGAYSNQPQHL. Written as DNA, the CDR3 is TGTGCCAGTAGTGGACGGCCAGGGGCATATAGCAATCAGCCCCAGCATCTT.

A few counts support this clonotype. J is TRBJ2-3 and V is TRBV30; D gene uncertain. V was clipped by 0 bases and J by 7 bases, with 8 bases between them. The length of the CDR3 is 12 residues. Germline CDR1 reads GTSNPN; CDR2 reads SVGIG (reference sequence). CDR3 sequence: CAWSVVANTQYF. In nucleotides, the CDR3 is TGTGCCTGGAGTGTCGTGGCCAATACGCAGTATTTT.

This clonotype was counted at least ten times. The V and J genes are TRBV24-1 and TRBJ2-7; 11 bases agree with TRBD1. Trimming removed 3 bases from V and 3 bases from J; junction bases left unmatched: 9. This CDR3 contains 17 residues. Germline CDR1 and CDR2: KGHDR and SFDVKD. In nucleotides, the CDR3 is TGTGCCACCAGTGATCGTGGGACAGGGGGACTTGGCTACGAGCAGTACTTC. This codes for CATSDRGTGGLGYEQYF.

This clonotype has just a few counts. Written as DNA, the CDR3 is TGTGCCAGCTCAACCTCGGACAGCCCACCCCTCCACTTT. This translates into CASSTSDSPPLHF. The genes are TRBV18 and TRBJ1-6, with D perhaps matching TRBD1 (6 bases). Germline CDR1 KGHSH, CDR2 LQKENI. V lost 5 bases to trimming and J lost 11 bases, with 13 bases between them. The CDR3 runs to 13 residues.

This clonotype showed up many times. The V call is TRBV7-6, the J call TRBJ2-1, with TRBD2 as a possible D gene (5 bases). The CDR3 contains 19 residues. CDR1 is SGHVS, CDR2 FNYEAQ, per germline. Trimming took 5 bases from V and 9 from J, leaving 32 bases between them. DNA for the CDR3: TGTGCCAGCAGCCCATTCGGTAGGGAAGGATGGGGAGCGATGGGTGAGCAGTTCTTC. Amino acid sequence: CASSPFGREGWGAMGEQFF.

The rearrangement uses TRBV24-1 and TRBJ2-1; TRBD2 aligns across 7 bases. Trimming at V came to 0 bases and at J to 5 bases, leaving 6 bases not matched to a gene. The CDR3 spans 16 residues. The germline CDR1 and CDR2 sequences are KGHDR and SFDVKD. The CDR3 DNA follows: TGTGCCACCAGTGATTTGGGGGGAGGGCCCCACAATGAGCAGTTCTTC. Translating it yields CATSDLGGGPHNEQFF.

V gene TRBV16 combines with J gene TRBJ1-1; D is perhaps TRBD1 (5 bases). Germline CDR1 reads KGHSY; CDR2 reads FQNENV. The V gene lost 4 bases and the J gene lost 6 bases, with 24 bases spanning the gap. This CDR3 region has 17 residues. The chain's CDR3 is CASSRSTLVGLGAEAFF. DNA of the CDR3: TGTGCCAGCAGCCGATCGACGCTCGTTGGTCTAGGGGCTGAAGCTTTCTTT.

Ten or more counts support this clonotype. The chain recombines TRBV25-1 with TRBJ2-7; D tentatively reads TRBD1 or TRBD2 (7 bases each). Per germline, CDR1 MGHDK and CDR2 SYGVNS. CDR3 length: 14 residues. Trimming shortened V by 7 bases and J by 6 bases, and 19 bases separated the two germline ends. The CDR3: CASTTRGWEGEQYF. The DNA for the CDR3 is TGTGCCAGCACAACCAGGGGGTGGGAGGGCGAGCAGTACTTC.

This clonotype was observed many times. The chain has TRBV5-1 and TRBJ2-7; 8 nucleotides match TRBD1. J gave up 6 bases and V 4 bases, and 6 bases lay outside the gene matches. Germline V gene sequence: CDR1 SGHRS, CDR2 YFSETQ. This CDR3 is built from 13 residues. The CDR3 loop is CASSLTGESEQYF. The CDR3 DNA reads TGCGCCAGCAGCCTGACAGGGGAAAGCGAGCAGTACTTC.

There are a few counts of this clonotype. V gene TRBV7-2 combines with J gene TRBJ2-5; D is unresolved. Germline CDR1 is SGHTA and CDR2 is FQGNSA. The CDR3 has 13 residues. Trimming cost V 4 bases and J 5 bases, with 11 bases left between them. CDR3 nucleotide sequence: TGTGCCAGCAGCTCACTCGACGGGGAGACCCAGTACTTC. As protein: CASSSLDGETQYF.

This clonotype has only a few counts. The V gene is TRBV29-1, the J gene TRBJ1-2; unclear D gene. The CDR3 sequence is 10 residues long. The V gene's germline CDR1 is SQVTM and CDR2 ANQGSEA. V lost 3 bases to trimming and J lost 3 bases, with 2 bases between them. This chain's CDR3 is CSVDHYGYTF. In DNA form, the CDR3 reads TGCAGCGTTGATCACTATGGCTACACCTTC.

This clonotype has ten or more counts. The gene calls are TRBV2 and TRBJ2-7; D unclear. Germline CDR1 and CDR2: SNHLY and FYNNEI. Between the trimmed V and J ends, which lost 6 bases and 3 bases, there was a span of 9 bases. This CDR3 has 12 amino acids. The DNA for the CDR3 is TGTGCCAGCAGACGACGTTTCTACGAGCAGTACTTC. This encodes CASRRRFYEQYF.

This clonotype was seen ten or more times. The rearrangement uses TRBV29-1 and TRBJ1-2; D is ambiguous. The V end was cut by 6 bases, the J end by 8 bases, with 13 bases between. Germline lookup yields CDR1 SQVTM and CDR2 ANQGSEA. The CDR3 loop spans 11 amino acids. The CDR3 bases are TGCAGCGTGCGGAGGGAGTCCGGCTACACCTTC. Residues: CSVRRESGYTF. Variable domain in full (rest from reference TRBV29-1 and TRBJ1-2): SAVISQKPSRDICQRGTSLTIQCQVDSQVTMMFWYRQQPGQSLTLIATANQGSEATYESGFVIDKFPISRPNLTFSTLTVSNMSPEDSSIYLCSVRRESGYTFGSGTRLTVV.

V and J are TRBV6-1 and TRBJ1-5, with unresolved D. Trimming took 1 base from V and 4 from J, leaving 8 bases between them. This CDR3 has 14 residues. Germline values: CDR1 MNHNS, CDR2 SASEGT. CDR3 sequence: CASSEVQPNQPQHF. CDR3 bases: TGTGCCAGCAGTGAAGTACAGCCTAATCAGCCCCAGCATTTT.

The DNA of the CDR3 is TGTGCCAGCAGTTACGTAGGACAGGGAAGCCAGCCCCAGCATTTT. Amino acids: CASSYVGQGSQPQHF. The chain links TRBV6-2 or TRBV6-3 to TRBJ1-5, with 8 bases lining up with TRBD1. From germline, CDR1 is MNHEY and CDR2 SVGEGT. The CDR3 contains 15 residues. V was clipped by 2 bases and J by 7 bases; unmatched bases: 7.

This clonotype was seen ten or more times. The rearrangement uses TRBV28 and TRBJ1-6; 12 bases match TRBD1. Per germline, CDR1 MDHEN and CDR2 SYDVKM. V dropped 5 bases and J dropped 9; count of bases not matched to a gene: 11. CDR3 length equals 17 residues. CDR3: CASSNPTGTGGGSPLHF. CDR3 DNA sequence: TGTGCCAGCAGTAACCCAACCGGGACAGGGGGCGGTTCACCCCTCCACTTT.